The clone carrying this T cell receptor beta chain was detected only a few times. Its specificity is not known. Time point in this sample: patch test 3, about 24 weeks after DPC sensitization. The treatment denotes: therapeutic diphenylcyclopropenone sensitization with weekly scalp DPC. The sample originates from a study of human T cells and chemical hapten exposure. Study details: Variability of per-sample TCR yields stemmed mainly from small differences in pooled library volume.

Source study methods: Sampled TCR counts reached a median of around 89,000 per sample, with values ranging from 23,224 to 690,600. TCRdb used MiXCR to reprocess the RACE reads, holding one entry per CDR3 protein. The V and J calls follow TCRdb's processing rather than the paper's. Of fewer than 55,000 distinct CDR3 sequences listed, 9.9% are singletons. Germline assignment: CDR1 SGHNT and CDR2 YYREEE (reference sequence). V lost 4 bases to trimming and J lost 2 bases; unmatched junction nucleotides: 9. The CDR3 contains 16 residues. Overall study results and limits: The count of PT1 expanded TCRs correlated positively with patch test score.

The starting material was whole blood, obtained in connection with sensitization to the hapten diphenylcyclopropenone (DPC). V gene TRBV5-4 combines with J gene TRBJ2-7; 10 bases align to TRBD1. The receptor comes from a woman between 35 and 50 years old with alopecia areata. Some clones in this sample may be carry-over from other donors' samples. The CDR3 here is CASSPGQGGLAYEQYF. CDR3 nucleotides: TGTGCCAGCAGCCCCGGACAGGGGGGTCTCGCCTACGAGCAGTACTTC. The whole variable domain, remainder taken from reference TRBV5-4 and TRBJ2-7, is ETGVTQSPTHLIKTRGQQVTLRCSSQSGHNTVSWYQQALGQGPQFIFQYYREEENGRGNFPPRFSGLQFPNYSSELNVNALELDDSALYLCASSPGQGGLAYEQYFGPGTRLTVT.